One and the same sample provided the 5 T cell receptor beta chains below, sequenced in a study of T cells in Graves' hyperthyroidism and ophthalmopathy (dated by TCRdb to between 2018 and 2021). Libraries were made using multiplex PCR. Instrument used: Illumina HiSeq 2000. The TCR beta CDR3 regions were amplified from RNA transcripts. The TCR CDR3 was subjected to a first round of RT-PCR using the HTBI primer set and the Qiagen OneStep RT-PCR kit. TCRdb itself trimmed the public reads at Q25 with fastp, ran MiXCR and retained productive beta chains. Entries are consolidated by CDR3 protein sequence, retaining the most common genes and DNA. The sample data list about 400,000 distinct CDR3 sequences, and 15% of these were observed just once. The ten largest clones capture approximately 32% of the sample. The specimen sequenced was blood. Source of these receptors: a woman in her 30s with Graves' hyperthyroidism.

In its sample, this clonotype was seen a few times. CDR3 loop: CATSVGRNTEAFF. CDR3 coding DNA: TGTGCCACCAGTGTTGGCAGAAACACTGAAGCTTTCTTT. The chain couples TRBV24-1 to TRBJ1-1; no firm D call. Germline V gives CDR1 KGHDR, CDR2 SFDVKD. The CDR3 has 13 residues. The V end was cut by 5 bases, the J end by 2 bases, with 8 bases between.

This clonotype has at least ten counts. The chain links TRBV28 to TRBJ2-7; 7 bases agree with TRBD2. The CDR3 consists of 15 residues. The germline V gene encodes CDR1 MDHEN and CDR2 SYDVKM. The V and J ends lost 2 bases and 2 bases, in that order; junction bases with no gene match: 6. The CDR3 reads CASSLEGGGAYEQYF. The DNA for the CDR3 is TGTGCCAGCAGTTTAGAAGGCGGGGGAGCCTACGAGCAGTACTTC.

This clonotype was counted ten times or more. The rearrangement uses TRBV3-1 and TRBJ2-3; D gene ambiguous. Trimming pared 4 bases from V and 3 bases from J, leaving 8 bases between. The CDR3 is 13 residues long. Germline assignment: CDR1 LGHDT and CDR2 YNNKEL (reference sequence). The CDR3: CASSRTDTDTQYF. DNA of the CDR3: TGTGCCAGCAGCCGAACCGATACAGATACGCAGTATTTT.

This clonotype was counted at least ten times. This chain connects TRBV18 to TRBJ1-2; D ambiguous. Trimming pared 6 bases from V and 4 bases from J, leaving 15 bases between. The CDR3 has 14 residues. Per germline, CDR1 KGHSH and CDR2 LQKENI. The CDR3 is CASSLDLEGYGYTF. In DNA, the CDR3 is TGTGCCAGCTCCCTCGATCTCGAGGGCTATGGCTACACCTTC. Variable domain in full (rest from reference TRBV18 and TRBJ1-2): NAGVMQNPRHLVRRRGQEARLRCSPMKGHSHVYWYRQLPEEGLKFMVYLQKENIIDESGMPKERFSAEFPKEGPSILRIQQVVRGDSAAYFCASSLDLEGYGYTFGSGTRLTVV.

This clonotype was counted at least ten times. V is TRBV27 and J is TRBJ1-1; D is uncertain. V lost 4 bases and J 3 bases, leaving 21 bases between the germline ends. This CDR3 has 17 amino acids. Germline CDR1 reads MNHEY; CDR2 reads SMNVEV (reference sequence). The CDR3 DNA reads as TGTGCCAGCAGTTATCGGTCAGAAACTCTTCGGGACACTGAAGCTTTCTTT. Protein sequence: CASSYRSETLRDTEAFF.